One and the same sample provided the 5 T cell receptor beta chains below, sequenced in a study of control samples from healthy donors and cancer patients. The protocol was immunoSEQ multiplex PCR, while the TCRdb copy is restricted to in-frame clones and leaves out a portion. The table includes under 140,000 clones, approximately 87% detected once. Sequenced sample: PBMCs. These receptors were taken from a woman aged 55-75 years with lung cancer.

The V gene is TRBV7-9, the J gene TRBJ1-1, with 11 bases that match TRBD1. Germline V lookup: CDR1 SEHNR, CDR2 FQNEAQ (reference sequence). Trimming at V came to 5 bases and at J to 4 bases, leaving 6 bases not matched to a gene. This CDR3 has 15 residues. CDR3 protein: CASSPSGQGATEAFF. CDR3 in DNA: TGTGCCAGCAGCCCCTCCGGACAGGGGGCCACTGAAGCTTTCTTT.

V and J are TRBV3-1 (or the pseudogene TRBV3-2) and TRBJ2-4; TRBD2 matches at 9 bases. The CDR3 has 15 residues. From germline, CDR1 is LGHDT and CDR2 YNNKEL (reference sequence). The V and J ends lost 6 bases and 0 bases, in that order; junction bases with no gene match: 3. Written as DNA, the CDR3 is TGTGCCAGCAGGTCTAGCGGGATAGCCAAAAACATTCAGTACTTC. This translates into CASRSSGIAKNIQYF.

The rearrangement links TRBV28 to TRBJ2-3, with 9 bases that match TRBD1. This CDR3 contains 13 residues. V lost 6 bases, J lost 4 bases, and 2 bases stayed unmatched. From germline, CDR1 is MDHEN and CDR2 SYDVKM. The CDR3 here is CASRGTGSDTQYF. The CDR3 DNA follows: TGTGCCAGCAGGGGGACAGGGTCAGATACGCAGTATTTT.

V and J are TRBV7-3 and TRBJ2-7; TRBD1 aligns across 8 bases. Trimming at V came to 3 bases and at J to 0 bases, leaving 4 bases not matched to a gene. The germline gives CDR1 SGHTA, CDR2 FQGTGA. CDR3 length equals 15 residues. The CDR3 loop reads CASSFQTGDSYEQYF. The CDR3, as DNA: TGTGCCAGCAGCTTCCAGACAGGGGACTCCTACGAGCAGTACTTC.

The chain joins TRBV19 to TRBJ1-4, with D uncertain. CDR3 length: 17 residues. Looked up from germline, CDR1 is LNHDA and CDR2 is SQIVND (reference sequence). Trimming shortened V by 3 bases and J by 0 bases, and 14 bases separated the two germline ends. The CDR3 DNA reads as TGTGCCAGTAGTATTGATCGTCTGGCCCCAACTAATGAAAAACTGTTTTTT. The encoded protein is CASSIDRLAPTNEKLFF. The whole variable domain, filled in from reference TRBV19 and TRBJ1-4, reads DGGITQSPKYLFRKEGQNVTLSCEQNLNHDAMYWYRQDPGQGLRLIYYSQIVNDFQKGDIAEGYSVSREKKESFPLTVTSAQKNPTAFYLCASSIDRLAPTNEKLFFGSGTQLSVL.